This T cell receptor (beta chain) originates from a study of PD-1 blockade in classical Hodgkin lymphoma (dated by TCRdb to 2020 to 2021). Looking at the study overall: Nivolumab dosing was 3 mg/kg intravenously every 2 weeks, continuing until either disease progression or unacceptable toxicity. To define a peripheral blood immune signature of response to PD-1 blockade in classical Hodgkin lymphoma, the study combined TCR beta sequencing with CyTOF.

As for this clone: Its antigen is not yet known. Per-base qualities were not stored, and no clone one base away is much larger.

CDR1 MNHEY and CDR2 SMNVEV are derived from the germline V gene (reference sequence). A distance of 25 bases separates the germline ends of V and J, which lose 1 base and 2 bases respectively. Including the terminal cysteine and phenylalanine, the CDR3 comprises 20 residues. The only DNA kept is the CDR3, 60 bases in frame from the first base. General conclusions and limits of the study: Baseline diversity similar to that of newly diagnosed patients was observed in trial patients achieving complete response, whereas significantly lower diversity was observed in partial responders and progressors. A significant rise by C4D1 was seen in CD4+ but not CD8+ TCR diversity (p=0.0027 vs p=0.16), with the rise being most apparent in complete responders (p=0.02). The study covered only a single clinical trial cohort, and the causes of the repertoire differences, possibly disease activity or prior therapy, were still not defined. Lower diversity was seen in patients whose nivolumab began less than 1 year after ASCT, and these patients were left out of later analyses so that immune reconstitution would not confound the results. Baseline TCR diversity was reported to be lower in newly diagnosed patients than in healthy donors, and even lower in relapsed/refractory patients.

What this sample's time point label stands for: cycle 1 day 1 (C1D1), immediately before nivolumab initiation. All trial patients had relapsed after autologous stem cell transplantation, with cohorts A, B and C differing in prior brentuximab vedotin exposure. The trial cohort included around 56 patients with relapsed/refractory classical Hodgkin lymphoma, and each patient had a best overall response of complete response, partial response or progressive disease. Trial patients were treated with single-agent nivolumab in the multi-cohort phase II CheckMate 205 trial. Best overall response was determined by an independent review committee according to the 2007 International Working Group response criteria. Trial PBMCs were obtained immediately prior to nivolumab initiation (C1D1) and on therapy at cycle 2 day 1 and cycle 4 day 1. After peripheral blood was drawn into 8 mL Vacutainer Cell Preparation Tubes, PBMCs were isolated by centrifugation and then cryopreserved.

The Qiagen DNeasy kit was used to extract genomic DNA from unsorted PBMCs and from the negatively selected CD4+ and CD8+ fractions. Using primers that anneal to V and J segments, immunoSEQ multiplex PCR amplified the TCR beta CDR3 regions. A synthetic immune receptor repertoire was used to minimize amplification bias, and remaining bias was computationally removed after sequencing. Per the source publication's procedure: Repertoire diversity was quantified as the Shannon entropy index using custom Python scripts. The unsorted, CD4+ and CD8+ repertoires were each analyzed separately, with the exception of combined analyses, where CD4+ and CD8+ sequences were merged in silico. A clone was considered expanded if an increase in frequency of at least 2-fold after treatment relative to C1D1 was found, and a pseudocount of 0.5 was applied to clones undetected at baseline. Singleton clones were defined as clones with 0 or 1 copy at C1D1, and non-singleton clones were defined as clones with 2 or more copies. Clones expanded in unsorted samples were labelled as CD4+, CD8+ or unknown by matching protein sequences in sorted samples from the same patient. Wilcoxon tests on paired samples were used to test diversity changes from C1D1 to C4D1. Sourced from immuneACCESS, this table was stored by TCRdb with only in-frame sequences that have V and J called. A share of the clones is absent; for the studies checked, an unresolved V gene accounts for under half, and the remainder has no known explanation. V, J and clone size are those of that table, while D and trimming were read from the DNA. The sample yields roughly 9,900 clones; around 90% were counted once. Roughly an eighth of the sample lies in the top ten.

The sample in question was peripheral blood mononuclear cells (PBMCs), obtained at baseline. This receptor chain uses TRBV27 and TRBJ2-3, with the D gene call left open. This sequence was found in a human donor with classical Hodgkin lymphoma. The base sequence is TGTGCCAGCAGTTTATTCGCTTGGCAGAAGCTTATGACAAACACAGATACGCAGTATTTT. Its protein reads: CASSLFAWQKLMTNTDTQYF.